This TCR beta chain was identified in a study of beta chain features in type 1 diabetes. In the study overall: Comparable age, gender and cell yields were observed in patients relative to healthy donors. Notes on the study in general: HLA effects on TCRB rearrangement stayed unresolved here. Moderate but significant shortening of TCRB CDR3s was recorded in all four CD4+ subsets from Type 1 diabetes patients.

Sequencing targeted expressed TCRB transcripts, as all isolated RNA had been reverse transcribed. The average read count of naive, central memory and regulatory T cell samples was around 3.8 million. Repertoires were generated with immunoSEQ multiplex PCR, while TCRdb's copy carries only in-frame clones and drops some. Here the sample spans around 280,000 clones, 15% being singletons. Sorting with CD45RO/CCR7/CD25/CD127/CD95/CD27 yielded naive, central memory, regulatory and stem-like memory CD4+ cells. This clone was detected a few times. Its antigen is unidentified. Germline assignment: CDR1 SGHNT and CDR2 YYREEE (reference sequence). CDR3 length equals 15 residues. The V gene lost 0 bases and the J gene lost 1 base, with 10 bases spanning the gap.

J is TRBJ2-5 and V is TRBV5-4; weak D call: TRBD2 (6 bases). This receptor was taken from a man aged 18 to 35 with type 1 diabetes. The specimen was naive CD4+ T cells from blood. The CDR3 region has the DNA TGTGCCAGCAGCTTGGGTAGCGGAACCCAAGAGACCCAGTACTTC. It encodes CASSLGSGTQETQYF.